Reported below is one TCR beta chain. This record belongs to a study of blood T cell repertoires in COVID-19. The overall study: Italy, Spain and the United States were the sources of the convalescent and acute COVID-19 samples. The cDNA or gDNA used as material had been derived from T cells, B-cell-depleted T cells, or PBMCs.

As originally analysed: Amplified reference gene primers provided the basis for estimating nucleated cell counts. Only in-frame clones appear in the TCRdb table, and some are missing; sequencing was by immunoSEQ multiplex PCR. Clonal size and the V and J genes are those of that table, whereas D and trimming came from the DNA. The sample records roughly 45,000 clones, about nine tenths being singletons. The CDR3 consists of 14 residues. The germline CDR1 and CDR2 sequences are MNHEY and SMNVEV (reference sequence). V gave up 2 bases and J gave up 8 bases, with 12 bases separating them. The sequencing input was peripheral blood. The receptor's source is a man aged 70 or older with active COVID-19. The chain links TRBV27 to TRBJ1-4; D not certain. CDR3 region: CASSLLAGGEKLFF. CDR3 DNA: TGTGCCAGCAGTTTACTCGCGGGAGGAGAAAAACTGTTTTTT.